The 22 T cell receptor beta chains reported below all come from one sample, sequenced in a study of blood T cell repertoires in COVID-19. The method was immunoSEQ multiplex PCR; TCRdb's version includes in-frame clones alone and lacks a portion of them. The sample contains around 72,000 clones, roughly four fifths of which appear only once. The sample taken for sequencing was peripheral blood. All receptors derive from a woman aged 60-75 years with acute or convalescent COVID-19.

On this clone itself: Germline is not matched at one junction end, which may reflect a read error. This chain joins TRBV15 and TRBJ2-7; 7 bases are shared with TRBD1. Germline V gene sequence: CDR1 LNHNV, CDR2 YYDKDF (reference sequence). The CDR3 spans 13 residues. The CDR3 DNA follows: TGTGCCACCAGCAATTTCCAAGACGGGACAGCCTCGTTC. Its translation is CATSNFQDGTASF.

The V and J genes are TRBV19 and TRBJ1-2; D possibly corresponds to TRBD1 (5 bases). Trimming cost V 7 bases and J 1 base, with 13 bases left between them. The CDR3 loop spans 14 amino acids. In germline, CDR1 is LNHDA, CDR2 SQIVND (reference sequence). The CDR3 nucleotides are TGTGCCAGTAACACCGCGGGGGGTAACTATGGCTACACCTTC. Translated, it gives CASNTAGGNYGYTF. The full variable domain, in which reference TRBV19 and TRBJ1-2 provide the parts outside the CDR3, is DGGITQSPKYLFRKEGQNVTLSCEQNLNHDAMYWYRQDPGQGLRLIYYSQIVNDFQKGDIAEGYSVSREKKESFPLTVTSAQKNPTAFYLCASNTAGGNYGYTFGSGTRLTVV.

The chain joins TRBV6-6 to TRBJ2-1, with TRBD2 identical over 7 bases. This CDR3 spans 13 amino acids. Looked up from germline, CDR1 is MNHNY and CDR2 is SVGAGI (reference sequence). V was clipped by 6 bases and J by 8 bases; unmatched bases: 7. CDR3 nucleotide sequence: TGTGCCAGCAGGGGAGGGGCCCCCCATGAGCAGTTCTTC. As protein: CASRGGAPHEQFF.

The rearrangement uses TRBV25-1 and TRBJ2-5; no reliable D call. V gave up 0 bases and J gave up 2 bases, with 7 bases separating them. There are 14 residues in the CDR3. Germline lookup yields CDR1 MGHDK and CDR2 SYGVNS. The CDR3 nucleotides are TGTGCCAGCAGTGAATATGGCTTACAAGAGACCCAGTACTTC. Its translation: CASSEYGLQETQYF.

The chain is built from TRBV3-1 (or the pseudogene TRBV3-2) and TRBJ1-1; tentatively, D is TRBD1 (5 bases). The V end lost 1 base, the J end lost 10 bases, and 25 bases lay between the germline ends. Germline V gene lookup returns CDR1 LGHDT and CDR2 YNNKEL (reference sequence). The CDR3 runs 17 residues. CDR3 DNA: TGTGCCAGCAGCCAAGCCGGAACTGGGTTCTCCCTTGGGGCAGCTTTCTTT. Amino acid sequence: CASSQAGTGFSLGAAFF.

V and J are TRBV5-6 and TRBJ2-7; 9 nucleotides align to TRBD1. Germline V gene sequence: CDR1 SGHDT, CDR2 YYEEEE. V lost 4 bases and J lost 6; bases outside the gene matches: 5. CDR3 size: 13 residues. The CDR3 sequence is CASSRDRAGEQYF. For the CDR3, the DNA is TGTGCCAGCAGCAGGGACAGGGCGGGCGAGCAGTACTTC.

The chain is built from TRBV18 and TRBJ1-5; TRBD1 might be the D (6 bases). This CDR3 has 14 residues. With 6 bases removed from V and 3 bases from J, the gap between germline ends came to 12 bases. The V gene's germline CDR1 is KGHSH and CDR2 LQKENI. The CDR3 nucleotides read TGTGCCAGCTCTAACCAGGGGATCAATCAGCCCCAGCATTTT. Its protein product is CASSNQGINQPQHF.

This chain connects TRBV5-1 to TRBJ2-3; TRBD1 matches at 11 bases. The CDR3 has 16 amino acids. V gave up 2 bases and J gave up 6 bases; unmatched junction bases: 8. Germline V gene sequence: CDR1 SGHRS, CDR2 YFSETQ. In DNA, the CDR3 is TGCGCCAGCAGCTTACAACCGGGACAGGGGGTCGATACGCAGTATTTT. Protein: CASSLQPGQGVDTQYF.

The rearrangement links TRBV5-6 to TRBJ2-3, with D tentatively TRBD2 (6 bases). V shed 4 bases and J shed 3 bases, with 15 bases lying between them. The CDR3 extends over 15 amino acids. Germline V lookup: CDR1 SGHDT, CDR2 YYEEEE. CDR3 nucleotide sequence: TGTGCCAGCAGCGACCCTTCCGGAGGGACAGATACGCAGTATTTT. Translated, it gives CASSDPSGGTDTQYF. The whole variable domain, filled in from reference TRBV5-6 and TRBJ2-3, reads DAGVTQSPTHLIKTRGQQVTLRCSPKSGHDTVSWYQQALGQGPQFIFQYYEEEERQRGNFPDRFSGHQFPNYSSELNVNALLLGDSALYLCASSDPSGGTDTQYFGPGTRLTVL.

This clone was observed a handful of times. The chain employs TRBV15 and TRBJ1-6; no clear D. Trimming removed 1 base at V and 10 bases at J, with 20 bases between. This CDR3 is 17 amino acids long. Per germline, CDR1 LNHNV and CDR2 YYDKDF (reference sequence). In DNA form, the CDR3 reads TGTGCCACCAGCAGAGTTCATTTGCGGAGTGTGAGCTCACCCCTCCACTTT. It specifies CATSRVHLRSVSSPLHF.

The gene calls are TRBV9 and TRBJ1-2, with D maybe TRBD1 (5 bases). The CDR3 contains 15 residues. The germline gives CDR1 SGDLS, CDR2 YYNGEE. V gave up 0 bases and J gave up 8 bases, with 17 bases separating them. Here the CDR3 reads CASSVGPDGAWGYTF. The CDR3 DNA is TGTGCCAGCAGCGTAGGCCCCGATGGGGCTTGGGGCTACACCTTC.

The V call is TRBV5-1, the J call TRBJ1-2, with D perhaps matching TRBD1 (6 bases). The CDR3 covers 18 residues. Trimming took 0 bases from V and 2 from J, leaving 20 bases between them. CDR1 and CDR2 (germline): SGHRS, YFSETQ. The CDR3 DNA follows: TGCGCCAGCAGCTTGGCCCCGCCCGTCGGGACACGGAACTATGGCTACACCTTC. Amino acids: CASSLAPPVGTRNYGYTF.

This clone was seen a single time. V gene TRBV6-5 combines with J gene TRBJ1-2; tentatively, D is TRBD1 (5 bases). V lost 6 bases to trimming and J lost 2 bases, with 10 bases between them. CDR1 and CDR2 from the germline V gene are MNHEY and SVGAGI. The CDR3 has 13 amino acids. The CDR3 loop reads CASSETENYGYTF. DNA for the CDR3: TGTGCCAGCAGCGAGACAGAGAACTATGGCTACACCTTC.

This clone was seen a single time. This chain connects TRBV3-1 (or the pseudogene TRBV3-2) to TRBJ2-3; D possibly corresponds to TRBD2 (6 bases). Trimming shortened V by 2 bases and J by 2 bases, and 14 bases separated the two germline ends. CDR3 length equals 16 residues. The germline CDR1 and CDR2 sequences are LGHDT and YNNKEL (reference sequence). CDR3 in amino acids: CASSQQIGGATDTQYF. CDR3 sequence (DNA): TGTGCCAGCAGCCAACAGATAGGAGGGGCCACAGATACGCAGTATTTT.

The chain couples TRBV6-6 to TRBJ1-1; a weak D match, TRBD1 (6 bases). Germline CDR1 and CDR2: MNHNY and SVGAGI (reference sequence). The CDR3 runs to 16 residues. V dropped 2 bases and J dropped 1 base, with 14 bases sitting between them. DNA for the CDR3: TGTGCCAGCAGTTACCCTTGGACAGTGCGGAACACTGAAGCTTTCTTT. As protein: CASSYPWTVRNTEAFF.

The chain links TRBV6-5 to TRBJ1-1, with D hard to call. Germline CDR1 MNHEY, CDR2 SVGAGI. This CDR3 has 14 amino acids. V was trimmed by 6 bases and J by 1 base, leaving 12 bases between them. DNA of the CDR3: TGTGCCAGCAGGGCTTCCAGAACGAACACTGAAGCTTTCTTT. Translation: CASRASRTNTEAFF.

This clone has just one count. The rearrangement links TRBV6-5 to TRBJ1-3; TRBD1 matches at 8 bases. There are 16 residues in the CDR3. With V trimmed by 0 bases and J by 4 bases, 5 bases remained unmatched. The germline V gene has CDR1 MNHEY and CDR2 SVGAGI. Written as DNA, the CDR3 is TGTGCCAGCAGTTACTCGGTCCAGGGGGCGGGAAACACCATATATTTT. This codes for CASSYSVQGAGNTIYF.

V is TRBV4-1 and J is TRBJ1-2; TRBD1 agrees at 7 bases. The ends lost 7 bases at V and 2 bases at J; junction bases unmatched: 7. The CDR3 is 14 residues long. Germline V gene lookup returns CDR1 MGHRA and CDR2 YSYEKL. The CDR3 DNA reads as TGCGCCAGCACCCCAAGACAGGGAAACTATGGCTACACCTTC. Protein sequence: CASTPRQGNYGYTF.

V usage is TRBV4-2 and J usage is TRBJ1-5; the D gene is possibly TRBD1 (6 bases). Trimming cost V 0 bases and J 6 bases, with 12 bases left between them. The germline CDR1 and CDR2 sequences are LGHNA and YNFKEQ. This CDR3 region has 15 residues. The CDR3 sequence: CASSQDLQGPQPQHF. The DNA of the CDR3 is TGTGCCAGCAGCCAAGATCTACAGGGTCCTCAGCCCCAGCATTTT.

This chain connects TRBV3-1 (or the pseudogene TRBV3-2) to TRBJ2-7; D is possibly TRBD1 (5 bases). The CDR3 runs to 16 residues. Germline loops: CDR1 LGHDT, CDR2 YNNKEL (reference sequence). The V and J ends lost 1 base and 8 bases respectively, with 21 bases between them. The CDR3 nucleotides are TGTGCCAGCAGCCAAGCACAGGTCTGGGGCAGCCAGAAGCAGTACTTC. Residues: CASSQAQVWGSQKQYF.

In DNA, the CDR3 is TGTGCCAGTAGAACCCCGGGGGAAAGGAGATTATACTACGAGCAGTACTTC. It encodes CASRTPGERRLYYEQYF. The rearrangement uses TRBV19 and TRBJ2-7, with D possibly being TRBD2 (6 bases). Germline V gene data show CDR1 as LNHDA and CDR2 as SQIVND (reference sequence). The CDR3 has 17 residues. V was cut by 6 bases and J by 3 bases, with 24 bases left in between.

The genes are TRBV5-1 and TRBJ1-6; 8 nucleotides line up with TRBD1. Trimming removed 5 bases from V and 8 bases from J; junction bases left unmatched: 18. There are 18 residues in the CDR3. Germline CDR1 reads SGHRS; CDR2 reads YFSETQ. CDR3 sequence: CASRLAGGRLSVDSPLHF. CDR3 nucleotide sequence: TGCGCCAGCAGGCTTGCAGGGGGCAGACTATCAGTTGATTCACCCCTCCACTTT.